This is a list of T cell receptor beta chains from one sample in a study of shared clonotypes between healthy human individuals. Repertoires were generated with immunoSEQ multiplex PCR, while TCRdb's copy carries only in-frame clones and drops some. The data show over a million clones, more than 95% seen once. Material for sequencing was naive CD4+ T cells sorted from blood. These receptors were taken from a young man in good health. Both conserved end residues are part of each CDR3. Fields, in order: J gene, D gene, clone size, V gene, CDR3 protein. D genes are given only for firm matches. Clone size is shown for a subset of rows, as once, few, many or a class of expanded clone.

J gene: TRBJ2-3; D gene: TRBD1; clone size: NA; V gene: TRBV7-6; CDR3 protein: CASRPGQGTDTQYF
J gene: TRBJ1-2; D gene: TRBD1; clone size: NA; V gene: TRBV15; CDR3 protein: CATSRGQVRPYGYTF
J gene: TRBJ2-7; D gene: NA; clone size: NA; V gene: TRBV18; CDR3 protein: CASSRALGTQTYEQYF
J gene: TRBJ2-1; D gene: TRBD2; clone size: NA; V gene: TRBV10-1; CDR3 protein: CASSGRGLADDEQFF
J gene: TRBJ2-1; D gene: TRBD2; clone size: NA; V gene: TRBV9; CDR3 protein: CASSVVPLLAGGSNEQFF
J gene: TRBJ2-3; D gene: NA; clone size: NA; V gene: TRBV5-4; CDR3 protein: CASSFTGVTDTQYF
J gene: TRBJ1-5; D gene: NA; clone size: once; V gene: TRBV29-1; CDR3 protein: CSVLLWGSDQPQHF
J gene: TRBJ2-7; D gene: NA; clone size: NA; V gene: TRBV7-9; CDR3 protein: CASSQPGGPYEQYF
J gene: TRBJ2-7; D gene: NA; clone size: once; V gene: TRBV28; CDR3 protein: CASSSEYEQYF
J gene: TRBJ2-3; D gene: TRBD2; clone size: NA; V gene: TRBV29-1; CDR3 protein: CSVEWSSGGATDTQYF
J gene: TRBJ2-7; D gene: TRBD2; clone size: NA; V gene: TRBV7-9; CDR3 protein: CASSRAGTSGYEQYF
J gene: TRBJ2-3; D gene: NA; clone size: NA; V gene: TRBV5-4; CDR3 protein: CASSFSRSGSTDTQYF
J gene: TRBJ2-1; D gene: NA; clone size: NA; V gene: TRBV18; CDR3 protein: CASSRGTSYNEQFF
J gene: TRBJ2-3; D gene: NA; clone size: NA; V gene: TRBV18; CDR3 protein: CASSPDSQLSADTQYF
J gene: TRBJ1-2; D gene: TRBD1; clone size: NA; V gene: TRBV4-1; CDR3 protein: CASSQAQGHYGYTF
J gene: TRBJ2-2; D gene: NA; clone size: NA; V gene: TRBV10-3; CDR3 protein: CAISEGGPGELFF
J gene: TRBJ2-3; D gene: TRBD1; clone size: NA; V gene: TRBV11-3; CDR3 protein: CASSTGGTSDTQYF
J gene: TRBJ2-1; D gene: NA; clone size: NA; V gene: TRBV9; CDR3 protein: CASSPLGANEQFF
J gene: TRBJ2-5; D gene: NA; clone size: NA; V gene: TRBV7-9; CDR3 protein: CASSSTGGRETQYF
J gene: TRBJ2-7; D gene: NA; clone size: NA; V gene: TRBV28; CDR3 protein: CASSFFHEQYF
J gene: TRBJ2-3; D gene: NA; clone size: NA; V gene: TRBV28; CDR3 protein: CASTTARSGTQYF
J gene: TRBJ2-5; D gene: NA; clone size: NA; V gene: TRBV29-1; CDR3 protein: CSVETYVWETQYF
J gene: TRBJ2-1; D gene: NA; clone size: NA; V gene: TRBV29-1; CDR3 protein: CSVEGAGYYNEQFF
J gene: TRBJ1-1; D gene: NA; clone size: NA; V gene: TRBV27; CDR3 protein: CASRTVDTEAFF
J gene: TRBJ2-3; D gene: TRBD2; clone size: NA; V gene: TRBV5-1; CDR3 protein: CATSGLADPLDTQYF
J gene: TRBJ2-7; D gene: TRBD1; clone size: NA; V gene: TRBV9; CDR3 protein: CASSVSGTGGPYEQYF
J gene: TRBJ2-5; D gene: TRBD2; clone size: NA; V gene: TRBV7-6; CDR3 protein: CASSPLAWEETQYF
J gene: TRBJ2-1; D gene: TRBD2; clone size: NA; V gene: TRBV5-1; CDR3 protein: CASSIISGSSYNEQFF
J gene: TRBJ2-7; D gene: TRBD2; clone size: NA; V gene: TRBV5-5; CDR3 protein: CASSLVFPLSGTLYEQYF
J gene: TRBJ2-4; D gene: NA; clone size: NA; V gene: TRBV6-1; CDR3 protein: CASSDEQGSIQYF
J gene: TRBJ2-7; D gene: NA; clone size: NA; V gene: TRBV5-1; CDR3 protein: CASSGNAYRDLEDEQYF
J gene: TRBJ2-3; D gene: NA; clone size: once; V gene: TRBV11-2; CDR3 protein: CASSLDYTADTQYF
J gene: TRBJ1-2; D gene: TRBD1; clone size: few; V gene: TRBV19; CDR3 protein: CASTPQGVVDGYTF
J gene: TRBJ2-3; D gene: NA; clone size: NA; V gene: TRBV7-3; CDR3 protein: CASSLLRVADTQYF
J gene: TRBJ2-2; D gene: TRBD2; clone size: NA; V gene: TRBV18; CDR3 protein: CASSQTSGMNTGELFF
J gene: TRBJ2-1; D gene: TRBD2; clone size: NA; V gene: TRBV18; CDR3 protein: CASSPKGAPGTSGYNEQFF
J gene: TRBJ2-7; D gene: TRBD2; clone size: NA; V gene: TRBV28; CDR3 protein: CASSSILAGGIGYEQYF
J gene: TRBJ2-2; D gene: NA; clone size: NA; V gene: TRBV7-9; CDR3 protein: CASSLLGSGNTGELFF
J gene: TRBJ2-5; D gene: TRBD2; clone size: NA; V gene: TRBV7-2; CDR3 protein: CASSLVTSGTQYF
J gene: TRBJ2-5; D gene: NA; clone size: once; V gene: TRBV10-3; CDR3 protein: CATIRERGGKTQYF
J gene: TRBJ2-7; D gene: NA; clone size: NA; V gene: TRBV7-8; CDR3 protein: CASTREGFPRGEQYF
J gene: TRBJ2-4; D gene: TRBD1; clone size: NA; V gene: TRBV18; CDR3 protein: CASSPPNRGKNIQYF
J gene: TRBJ2-3; D gene: NA; clone size: NA; V gene: TRBV18; CDR3 protein: CASSPGYGSTDTQYF
J gene: TRBJ2-7; D gene: TRBD1; clone size: NA; V gene: TRBV5-1; CDR3 protein: CASSRDRASYEQYF
J gene: TRBJ1-4; D gene: TRBD1; clone size: NA; V gene: TRBV16; CDR3 protein: CASTPGQPNEKLFF
J gene: TRBJ2-3; D gene: TRBD2; clone size: NA; V gene: TRBV15; CDR3 protein: CATSPRLAAVLDTQYF
J gene: TRBJ2-3; D gene: NA; clone size: NA; V gene: TRBV29-1; CDR3 protein: CSVAVTDTQYF
J gene: TRBJ2-7; D gene: TRBD1; clone size: NA; V gene: TRBV7-8; CDR3 protein: CASSVSGTGPTYEQYF
J gene: TRBJ2-7; D gene: TRBD2; clone size: NA; V gene: TRBV18; CDR3 protein: CASSPGGRAAEQYF
J gene: TRBJ2-7; D gene: TRBD2; clone size: NA; V gene: TRBV27; CDR3 protein: CASSFKVGLAGGTYEQYF
J gene: TRBJ1-5; D gene: NA; clone size: NA; V gene: TRBV28; CDR3 protein: CASSFGGGRGQPQHF
J gene: TRBJ2-5; D gene: NA; clone size: NA; V gene: TRBV28; CDR3 protein: CASSGGNTRETQYF
J gene: TRBJ2-1; D gene: NA; clone size: NA; V gene: TRBV5-4; CDR3 protein: CASSPGTPAEQFF